This TCR beta chain was recorded in a study of OX40 agonist ivuxolimab in advanced cancers. Whole-study findings and limits: Partial responders at 0.1-3.0 mg/kg had among the lowest clonal expansion. Compared with CD4+, CD8+ T cells on average had more expanded clones.

Details on this clone: Its matching antigen is unknown.

Trimming removed 6 bases from V and 4 bases from J; junction bases left unmatched: 9. The CDR3 is made up of 14 amino acids. Germline values: CDR1 SGHKS, CDR2 YYEKEE (reference sequence). Clones were read by immunoSEQ multiplex PCR, and TCRdb kept only the in-frame ones, dropping some. The sample has tens of thousands of clones; 75% to 90% are singletons. The rearrangement links TRBV5-5 to TRBJ2-5, with 7 positions matching TRBD1. The sequence came from an adult with an advanced solid tumor such as melanoma, head and neck, liver or kidney cancer. Source: CD4+ or CD8+ T cells sorted from blood, taken in a trial of the OX40 agonist ivuxolimab. The CDR3 DNA follows: TGTGCCAGCAAGTCCTACAGGGGTGGAGAGACCCAGTACTTC. This encodes CASKSYRGGETQYF.